The 27 T cell receptor beta chains in this list originate from one sample, sequenced in a study of blood T cell repertoires in COVID-19. The assay was immunoSEQ multiplex PCR, and TCRdb's table has in-frame clones only and misses some. The table lists over 200,000 clones, approximately 88% of them singletons. The sequencing input was PBMCs or T cells enriched from blood (not recorded which). Receptors were obtained from a woman aged 25 to 45 who had been exposed to COVID-19.

The chain employs TRBV6-5 and TRBJ1-1, with TRBD1 matching over 9 bases. Per germline, CDR1 MNHEY and CDR2 SVGAGI. Germline trimming cut 8 bases from V and 3 bases from J; bases unmatched to any gene: 4. The CDR3 extends over 13 amino acids. CDR3 loop: CASGTGGYTEAFF. The CDR3 nucleotides are TGTGCCAGCGGAACAGGGGGCTACACTGAAGCTTTCTTT.

The rearrangement joins TRBV7-2 to TRBJ1-2, with D maybe TRBD1 (6 bases). The CDR3 totals 13 residues. CDR1 is SGHTA, CDR2 FQGNSA, per germline. V was shortened by 5 bases and J by 4 bases, with 11 bases between the two germline ends. The CDR3 region has the DNA TGTGCCAGCAGCCCAGACAGGAGCTATGGCTACACCTTC. This encodes CASSPDRSYGYTF.

In the case of this clone: This specimen includes other DNA sequences encoding the same CDR3. The chain is built from TRBV5-4 and TRBJ1-1, with D perhaps matching TRBD1 (5 bases). Germline CDR1 SGHNT, CDR2 YYREEE (reference sequence). V gave up 2 bases and J gave up 1 base, with 6 bases separating them. The CDR3 runs to 13 residues. CDR3 amino acids: CASSFGGNTEAFF. In DNA form, the CDR3 reads TGTGCCAGCAGCTTCGGGGGGAACACTGAAGCTTTCTTT.

V is TRBV20-1 and J is TRBJ1-1, with D maybe TRBD1 (6 bases). The CDR3 is made up of 11 amino acids. CDR1 DFQATT and CDR2 SNEGSKA come from the germline V gene (reference sequence). Trimming took off 6 bases at V and 7 bases at J, with 12 bases between the two ends. The CDR3 is CSAADRNEAFF. The CDR3 coding sequence is TGCAGTGCCGCGGACAGAAATGAAGCTTTCTTT.

The chain employs TRBV25-1 and TRBJ2-1, with 7 nucleotides matching TRBD2. Germline loops: CDR1 MGHDK, CDR2 SYGVNS. The CDR3 has 14 amino acids. V dropped 3 bases and J dropped 6; count of bases not matched to a gene: 5. The CDR3 DNA follows: TGTGCCAGCAGTGAGCAGGGACTAACCAATGAGCAGTTCTTC. Amino acids: CASSEQGLTNEQFF.

The V and J genes are TRBV2 and TRBJ2-7; possibly TRBD1 for D (5 bases). Per germline, CDR1 SNHLY and CDR2 FYNNEI. The CDR3 contains 14 residues. Trimming removed 6 bases at V and 6 bases at J, with 18 bases between. The CDR3, as DNA: TGTGCCAGCAGCGTAACAGGCGTTTCGGGCGAGCAGTACTTC. As protein: CASSVTGVSGEQYF.

This sequence joins TRBV29-1 and TRBJ1-1; 9 bases line up with TRBD1. Germline assignment: CDR1 SQVTM and CDR2 ANQGSEA. This CDR3 region has 15 residues. J lost 6 bases, V lost 8 bases, and 16 bases had no gene match. DNA of the CDR3: TGCAGCTCCTCAGCCCCGGGACAGGGTAAGCCTGAAGCTTTCTTT. This translates into CSSSAPGQGKPEAFF. Combining the CDR3 with reference TRBV29-1 and TRBJ1-1 gives the whole variable domain SAVISQKPSRDICQRGTSLTIQCQVDSQVTMMFWYRQQPGQSLTLIATANQGSEATYESGFVIDKFPISRPNLTFSTLTVSNMSPEDSSIYLCSSSAPGQGKPEAFFGQGTRLTVV.

CDR3 sequence (DNA): TGTGCCAGCAGCCCTCCCTCGGACAGGCGTGAAGCTTTCTTT. Translating gives CASSPPSDRREAFF. J is TRBJ1-1 and V is TRBV5-4, with TRBD1 matching over 7 bases. Germline CDR1 reads SGHNT; CDR2 reads YYREEE (reference sequence). The CDR3 extends over 14 amino acids. Trimming at V came to 4 bases and at J to 7 bases, leaving 10 bases not matched to a gene.

This rearrangement joins TRBV5-6 to TRBJ1-2; possible D gene TRBD1, 5 bases. This CDR3 spans 14 amino acids. Germline V CDR1 and CDR2: SGHDT, YYEEEE. Trimming cost V 0 bases and J 2 bases, with 8 bases left between them. For the CDR3, the DNA is TGTGCCAGCAGCTTGGGACAGCGAAACTATGGCTACACCTTC. It translates to CASSLGQRNYGYTF.

The genes are TRBV30 and TRBJ2-3; tentatively, D is TRBD2 (6 bases). The CDR3 loop spans 19 amino acids. The ends were cut back, 6 bases at V and 0 bases at J, with 28 bases in the middle. From germline, CDR1 is GTSNPN and CDR2 SVGIG (reference sequence). The chain's CDR3 is CACRPLVADQIESTDTQYF. CDR3 sequence (DNA): TGTGCCTGTCGCCCACTCGTAGCGGACCAAATCGAGAGCACAGATACGCAGTATTTT.

The chain uses TRBV6-5 and TRBJ1-2, with TRBD1 matching over 9 bases. The germline V gene encodes CDR1 MNHEY and CDR2 SVGAGI. The CDR3 totals 11 residues. The J segment lost 12 bases and the V segment lost 7 bases, leaving 6 bases of the junction unmatched. CDR3 residues: CASNRQGVNTF. The CDR3 bases are TGTGCCAGCAATCGACAGGGGGTCAACACCTTC.

In this sample, this clone turned up once. The chain carries TRBV25-1 and TRBJ2-1; 9 positions match TRBD1. CDR1 MGHDK and CDR2 SYGVNS come from the germline V gene. This CDR3 region has 15 residues. V lost 2 bases and J lost 7; bases outside the gene matches: 6. The CDR3 DNA reads as TGTGCCAGCAGTGAAACAGGGGGCTTTAGGAATGAGCAGTTCTTC. Translation gives CASSETGGFRNEQFF. The complete variable domain, with remaining parts taken from reference TRBV25-1 and TRBJ2-1, reads EADIYQTPRYLVIGTGKKITLECSQTMGHDKMYWYQQDPGMELHLIHYSYGVNSTEKGDLSSESTVSRIRTEHFPLTLESARPSHTSQYLCASSETGGFRNEQFFGPGTRLTVL.

The rearrangement links TRBV6-5 to TRBJ2-7, with TRBD1 as a possible D gene (6 bases). V lost 6 bases, J lost 6 bases, and 15 bases lay in between. The germline V gene encodes CDR1 MNHEY and CDR2 SVGAGI. The CDR3 sequence is 13 residues long. The CDR3 nucleotides are TGTGCCAGCAGGTCCCTGAACAGGGCCGAGCAGTACTTC. Translation gives CASRSLNRAEQYF.

The chain links TRBV5-6 to TRBJ2-5; D may be TRBD1 (5 bases). Trimming took off 6 bases at V and 2 bases at J, with 14 bases between the two ends. CDR1 SGHDT and CDR2 YYEEEE come from the germline V gene. The CDR3 runs 14 residues. The CDR3 region is CASTSSGIQETQYF. Here the CDR3 DNA reads TGTGCCAGCACATCTTCAGGGATACAAGAGACCCAGTACTTC.

This rearrangement joins TRBV11-2 to TRBJ1-5; perhaps TRBD1 as D (5 bases). Germline V CDR1 and CDR2: SGHAT, FQNNGV. The germline V and J ends were trimmed by 2 bases and 3 bases, with 11 bases remaining between them. This CDR3 region has 15 residues. CDR3 region: CASSLNRLDNQPQHF. CDR3 sequence (DNA): TGTGCCAGCAGCTTAAACAGGCTCGACAATCAGCCCCAGCATTTT.

V and J are TRBV2 and TRBJ2-7, with TRBD2 identical over 14 bases. The CDR3 loop spans 15 amino acids. The germline gives CDR1 SNHLY, CDR2 FYNNEI. The CDR3 reads CATGTSGRRAYEQYF. In nucleotides, the CDR3 is TGTGCGACCGGGACTAGCGGGAGAAGGGCCTACGAGCAGTACTTC.

The chain joins TRBV10-3 to TRBJ2-5; 9 nucleotides align to TRBD2. V lost 3 bases, J lost 5 bases, and 7 bases stayed unmatched. The CDR3 runs 15 residues. Germline CDR1 ENHRY, CDR2 SYGVKD. The chain's CDR3 is CAISELAGGRETQYF. CDR3 sequence (DNA): TGTGCCATCAGTGAATTGGCGGGAGGGAGGGAGACCCAGTACTTC.

The genes are TRBV6-5 and TRBJ1-2; 8 nucleotides align to TRBD1. The CDR3 covers 13 residues. Trimming cost V 8 bases and J 5 bases; bases outside gene matches: 7. From germline, CDR1 is MNHEY and CDR2 SVGAGI. The CDR3 DNA sequence: TGTGCCAGCTGTAGGACAGGGCTTTATGGCTACACCTTC. It translates to CASCRTGLYGYTF.

The chain recombines TRBV14 with TRBJ2-4, with 8 bases identical to TRBD2. There are 17 residues in the CDR3. With V trimmed by 1 base and J by 0 bases, 5 bases remained unmatched. Germline lookup yields CDR1 SGHDN and CDR2 FVKESK. Written as DNA, the CDR3 is TGTGCCAGCAGCCAAGCGGGAGGGGGTATAGCCAAAAACATTCAGTACTTC. Encoded protein: CASSQAGGGIAKNIQYF.

This clone was recorded many times. The chain employs TRBV5-1 and TRBJ1-1; tentatively, D is TRBD1 (5 bases). Germline V gene sequence: CDR1 SGHRS, CDR2 YFSETQ. With 2 bases removed from V and 1 base from J, the gap between germline ends came to 12 bases. This CDR3 comprises 15 residues. The CDR3 DNA reads TGCGCCAGCAGCTTAAAGGGGTCGACGAACACTGAAGCTTTCTTT. Translated, it gives CASSLKGSTNTEAFF.

V is TRBV27 and J is TRBJ2-1; D is uncertain. This CDR3 region has 14 residues. CDR1 and CDR2 (germline): MNHEY, SMNVEV (reference sequence). V lost 10 bases to trimming and J lost 6 bases, with 19 bases between them. The CDR3 sequence is CATTQAGLVNEQFF. CDR3 DNA: TGTGCCACCACCCAAGCTGGTTTAGTCAATGAGCAGTTCTTC.

This chain joins TRBV12-3 or TRBV12-4 and TRBJ1-5, with 7 bases aligning to TRBD1. The CDR3 runs to 13 residues. V trimming: 5 bases; J trimming: 7 bases; junction bases outside the gene matches: 5. The CDR3 loop reads CASSPTGDQPQHF. CDR3 sequence (DNA): TGTGCCAGCAGTCCAACAGGGGACCAGCCCCAGCATTTT.

The rearrangement uses TRBV2 and TRBJ2-1, with 13 bases that match TRBD2. Germline V lookup: CDR1 SNHLY, CDR2 FYNNEI. The CDR3 has 19 residues. The junction had 18 bases not matched to a gene; V was cut back by 4 bases and J by 9 bases. The DNA for the CDR3 is TGTGCCAGCAGTGGGCGGGGGACTAGCGGGGCGCGGTGGGTCGGTGAGCAGTTCTTC. Its translation is CASSGRGTSGARWVGEQFF.

The chain combines TRBV5-1 with TRBJ1-4; 9 positions agree with TRBD1. V shed 4 bases, J shed 7 bases, and the junction held 8 bases outside the gene matches. The V gene's germline CDR1 is SGHRS and CDR2 YFSETQ. The CDR3 sequence is 15 residues long. In DNA, the CDR3 is TGCGCCAGCAGCCCCGGACAGGGGATGAGTGAAAAACTGTTTTTT. Its protein product is CASSPGQGMSEKLFF.

The V and J genes are TRBV12-3 or TRBV12-4 and TRBJ2-2; D remains ambiguous. Trimming took 7 bases from V and 9 from J, leaving 12 bases between them. This CDR3 comprises 12 residues. CDR3 protein: CASTYYMRELFF. The CDR3 coding sequence is TGTGCCAGCACGTATTACATGAGGGAGCTGTTTTTT.

This chain connects TRBV19 to TRBJ2-4; 10 nucleotides align to TRBD1. V trimming: 2 bases; J trimming: 4 bases; junction bases outside the gene matches: 5. The germline V gene has CDR1 LNHDA and CDR2 SQIVND (reference sequence). The CDR3 is 16 amino acids. The chain's CDR3 is CASSILVGQGKNIQYF. In nucleotides, the CDR3 is TGTGCCAGTAGTATATTGGTGGGACAGGGGAAAAACATTCAGTACTTC.

For the CDR3, the DNA is TGTGCCATCAGTGGGAGCGCTAGCGGGAGCTCCTACAATGAGCAGTTCTTC. Its translation is CAISGSASGSSYNEQFF. V gene TRBV10-3 combines with J gene TRBJ2-1; 10 bases match TRBD2. The CDR3 consists of 17 residues. The V gene's germline CDR1 is ENHRY and CDR2 SYGVKD. Trimming took 4 bases from V and 0 from J; bases not matched to a gene: 6.